The text below deals with one T cell receptor (beta chain). Per germline, CDR1 ENHRY and CDR2 SYGVKD. V was clipped by 6 bases and J by 5 bases, with 14 bases between them. The CDR3 contains 15 residues. Treatment given: randomized to nivolumab then ipilimumab (arm A) or the reverse (arm B). No patient had prior DNA-damaging chemotherapy. From thawed PBMCs, live CD3+CD8+ cells negative for CD19 and CD56 were sorted. The source of the sample is a study of sequential checkpoint blockade in melanoma. Study overall: After both sequences, patients received maintenance nivolumab.

The assay was immunoSEQ multiplex PCR, and TCRdb's table has in-frame clones only and misses some. This sample has roughly 11,000 clones; approximately 70% occur once, and the top ten carry about a sixth. The chain is built from TRBV10-3 and TRBJ1-6; D might be TRBD1 (5 bases). This TCR was sampled from a human donor with melanoma. Sequenced here: CD8+ T cells sorted from blood (inferred from file names), sampled from a patient given nivolumab and ipilimumab in sequence. CDR3 nucleotides: TGTGCCATCAGGGGGGACTTCCCTAATAATTCACCCCTCCACTTT. This translates into CAIRGDFPNNSPLHF.